This is a list of T cell receptor beta chains from one sample in a study of cytotoxic CD8 clonotypes in ibrutinib-treated CLL. TCRdb's table, derived via immunoSEQ multiplex PCR, lists solely in-frame clones and lacks some. The repertoire holds a few hundred thousand clones, with less than 75% as singletons. Sample: PBMCs, taken after 24 months of ibrutinib treatment. The receptors were gathered from a human donor with chronic lymphocytic leukemia. The CDR3 runs from the conserved cysteine through the conserved F or W. A D gene is named only where the DNA matches it firmly. Size tells how often a clone was seen (once, few, many) or the class of an expanded clone, and some rows leave it out.

V gene	D gene	J gene	clone size	CDR3 protein	CDR3 DNA
TRBV19	NA	TRBJ2-7	many	CASSAEYEQYF	TGTGCCAGTAGTGCCGAGTACGAGCAGTACTTC
TRBV27	NA	TRBJ1-4	NA	CASSLHGVGEKLFF	TGTGCCAGCAGTTTACATGGAGTGGGAGAAAAACTGTTTTTT
TRBV6-1	TRBD1	TRBJ1-5	NA	CASRGTGNQPQHF	TGTGCCAGCAGGGGGACAGGTAATCAGCCCCAGCATTTT
TRBV18	NA	TRBJ1-2	NA	CASSQDVTRGYTF	TGTGCCAGCTCACAAGACGTCACCAGGGGCTACACCTTC
TRBV7-9	TRBD2	TRBJ2-4	NA	CASSLAAGKSF	TGTGCCAGCAGCTTAGCAGCGGGAAAATCCTTC
TRBV5-1	NA	TRBJ2-5	NA	CASTVGSPQETQYF	TGCGCCAGCACCGTGGGGAGCCCCCAAGAGACCCAGTACTTC
TRBV7-9	NA	TRBJ1-5	NA	CASSLEFPGQPQHF	TGTGCCAGCAGCTTGGAGTTCCCGGGTCAGCCCCAGCATTTT
TRBV11-2	TRBD2	TRBJ2-1	NA	CASSAGLAVNEQFF	TGTGCCAGCAGCGCGGGACTAGCCGTAAATGAGCAGTTCTTC
TRBV7-2	NA	TRBJ1-1	NA	CASSLVTDTEAFF	TGTGCCAGCAGCTTAGTGACAGACACTGAAGCTTTCTTT
TRBV27	TRBD1	TRBJ1-1	NA	CATHAGQGRYTEAFF	TGTGCCACCCACGCCGGACAGGGGAGGTACACTGAAGCTTTCTTT
TRBV6-4	NA	TRBJ2-1	NA	CASSRQGRGEQFF	TGTGCCAGCAGTCGCCAGGGGCGAGGTGAGCAGTTCTTC
TRBV7-2	TRBD1	TRBJ1-6	NA	CASSLSGQGYNSPLHF	TGTGCCAGCAGCTTATCGGGACAGGGATATAATTCACCCCTCCACTTT
TRBV27	NA	TRBJ2-3	NA	CASSSGTASTDTQYF	TGTGCCAGCAGTTCGGGGACGGCTAGCACAGATACGCAGTATTTT
TRBV11-1	NA	TRBJ2-1	NA	CASSLGTTNEQFF	TGTGCCAGCAGCTTAGGGACTACCAATGAGCAGTTCTTC
TRBV7-8	NA	TRBJ2-3	NA	CASFYDWNTQYF	TGTGCCAGCTTCTACGACTGGAACACGCAGTATTTT
TRBV19	NA	TRBJ1-5	NA	CASSGLEAHHQPQHF	TGTGCCAGTAGTGGTTTAGAGGCACACCATCAGCCCCAGCATTTT
TRBV4-1	NA	TRBJ1-4	NA	CASSQDFRQYNEKLFF	TGCGCCAGCAGCCAAGATTTTCGGCAGTATAATGAAAAACTGTTTTTT
TRBV30	NA	TRBJ2-1	NA	CACSTSSTFF	TGTGCCTGTAGTACCTCCTCAACGTTCTTC
TRBV28	NA	TRBJ2-6	NA	CASSSTLGANVLTF	TGTGCCAGCAGTTCCACGCTGGGTGCCAACGTCCTGACTTTC
TRBV2	NA	TRBJ1-1	once	CASRGVTGNTEAFF	TGTGCCAGCCGTGGAGTAACGGGAAACACTGAAGCTTTCTTT
TRBV30	NA	TRBJ1-3	NA	CAWSVLGSSGNTIYF	TGTGCCTGGAGTGTACTTGGGAGCTCTGGAAACACCATATATTTT
TRBV11-2	TRBD1	TRBJ2-3	NA	CASTSTGQGNTDTQYF	TGTGCCAGCACCTCGACGGGACAGGGGAACACAGATACGCAGTATTTT
TRBV27	TRBD1	TRBJ2-7	NA	CASSGQGAWEQYF	TGTGCCAGCAGTGGACAGGGGGCATGGGAGCAGTACTTC
TRBV6-1	NA	TRBJ1-2	NA	CASSGPGYGYTF	TGTGCCAGCAGTGGGCCGGGCTATGGCTACACCTTC
TRBV6-5	TRBD1	TRBJ2-7	NA	CASRKRTGDNEQYF	TGTGCCAGCAGGAAAAGAACAGGGGACAACGAGCAGTACTTC
TRBV28	NA	TRBJ2-2	NA	CASSLRTPNTGELFF	TGTGCCAGCAGTCTTAGGACACCGAACACCGGGGAGCTGTTTTTT
TRBV5-1	NA	TRBJ2-5	once	CASSLGRTEETQYF	TGCGCCAGCAGCTTAGGGAGGACCGAAGAGACCCAGTACTTC
TRBV14	NA	TRBJ2-2	NA	CASSRTQKTGELFF	TGTGCCAGCAGCCGAACGCAGAAGACCGGGGAGCTGTTTTTT
TRBV11-2	NA	TRBJ2-3	NA	CASSHTPPTQYF	TGTGCCAGCAGCCACACGCCACCTACGCAGTATTTT
TRBV6-5	TRBD1	TRBJ1-2	NA	CASRDDRGYGYTF	TGTGCCAGCAGGGATGACAGGGGGTATGGCTACACCTTC
TRBV11-3	NA	TRBJ2-3	NA	CASSLVGGREQYF	TGTGCCAGCAGCTTAGTCGGAGGCAGGGAGCAGTATTTT
TRBV7-8	TRBD2	TRBJ2-5	NA	CASSRTSGWQETQYF	TGTGCCAGCAGCCGCACTAGCGGGTGGCAAGAGACCCAGTACTTC
TRBV6-1	TRBD1	TRBJ2-5	once	CASSEMGTGWRIETQYF	TGTGCCAGCAGCGAAATGGGGACAGGGTGGAGGATAGAGACCCAGTACTTC
TRBV28	NA	TRBJ1-2	NA	CATSFGDYGYTF	TGTGCCACCTCTTTTGGGGACTATGGCTACACCTTC
TRBV5-1	TRBD1	TRBJ1-1	NA	CASSLGTGGTEAFF	TGCGCCAGCAGCCTCGGGACAGGGGGCACTGAAGCTTTCTTT
TRBV9	TRBD1	TRBJ2-3	NA	CASSVRQGDSTDTQYF	TGTGCCAGCAGCGTCAGACAGGGGGATAGCACAGATACGCAGTATTTT
TRBV28	NA	TRBJ1-5	NA	CASSLLESGQPQHF	TGTGCCAGCAGTTTATTGGAAAGCGGTCAGCCCCAGCATTTT
TRBV19	TRBD2	TRBJ2-1	NA	CASSIALAGRNEQFF	TGTGCCAGTAGTATAGCACTAGCGGGAAGGAATGAGCAGTTCTTC
TRBV28	TRBD2	TRBJ2-2	NA	CSAGANAGELFF	TGTTCGGCGGGAGCGAACGCCGGGGAGCTGTTTTTT
TRBV14	TRBD1	TRBJ1-2	NA	CASSSWGQGFSEGYTF	TGTGCCAGCAGCTCATGGGGACAGGGGTTCTCAGAGGGCTACACCTTC
TRBV4-2	NA	TRBJ2-7	NA	CASSSRREGSYEQYF	TGTGCCAGCAGCTCACGCCGTGAGGGTTCCTACGAGCAGTACTTC
TRBV29-1	TRBD1	TRBJ2-7	NA	CSVEDPNPGTGYYEQYF	TGCAGCGTTGAAGACCCAAACCCCGGGACAGGGTACTACGAGCAGTACTTC
TRBV15	NA	TRBJ2-1	NA	CATSFTRVGQFF	TGTGCCACCAGCTTTACCAGGGTGGGGCAGTTCTTC
TRBV6-6	TRBD1	TRBJ2-1	NA	CASSDWNRGDKNEQFF	TGTGCCAGCAGTGACTGGAACAGGGGGGACAAAAATGAGCAGTTCTTC
TRBV2	NA	TRBJ1-5	few	CASSGENQPQHF	TGTGCCAGCAGCGGCGAAAATCAGCCCCAGCATTTT
TRBV2	TRBD1	TRBJ1-2	few	CASSDPAGGYGYTF	TGTGCCAGCAGTGATCCCGCAGGGGGCTATGGCTACACCTTC
TRBV7-9	TRBD2	TRBJ2-1	NA	CASSFTSDSVEQFF	TGTGCCAGCAGCTTCACTAGCGATTCTGTTGAGCAGTTCTTC
TRBV9	NA	TRBJ2-2	NA	CASSVDPFSGTGELFF	TGTGCCAGCAGCGTAGATCCCTTTAGCGGCACCGGGGAGCTGTTTTTT
TRBV6-4	NA	TRBJ1-1	NA	CASSESPQGGEAFF	TGTGCCAGCAGTGAAAGCCCTCAGGGAGGTGAAGCTTTCTTT
TRBV13	NA	TRBJ1-1	NA	CASSLARPNTEAFF	TGTGCCAGCAGCTTAGCCAGGCCTAACACTGAAGCTTTCTTT
TRBV2	NA	TRBJ2-7	NA	CASIGWGSYEQYF	TGTGCCAGCATTGGTTGGGGCTCCTACGAGCAGTACTTC
TRBV6-5	NA	TRBJ1-1	NA	CASSQFPVNTEAFF	TGTGCCAGCAGTCAGTTTCCGGTTAACACTGAAGCTTTCTTT
TRBV7-3	NA	TRBJ2-7	few	CASSSYPGDPYEQYF	TGTGCCAGCAGCTCCTATCCAGGGGATCCCTACGAGCAGTACTTC
TRBV28	NA	TRBJ2-1	NA	CASSLQGPHEQFF	TGTGCCAGCAGTTTACAGGGTCCCCATGAGCAGTTCTTC
TRBV20-1	NA	TRBJ1-4	NA	CSARDGEKLFF	TGCAGTGCGCGGGATGGTGAAAAACTGTTTTTT
TRBV29-1	NA	TRBJ1-1	few	CSVNRGWEAFF	TGCAGCGTCAACCGGGGGTGGGAAGCTTTCTTT
TRBV28	TRBD2	TRBJ2-7	NA	CASSLSGGGPSYEQYF	TGTGCCAGCAGTTTATCGGGGGGAGGTCCCTCCTACGAGCAGTACTTC
TRBV7-9	NA	TRBJ1-2	NA	CASRPKQGPDGYTF	TGTGCCAGCAGACCCAAACAGGGTCCGGATGGCTACACCTTC
TRBV9	NA	TRBJ2-7	few	CASSVTDYEQYF	TGTGCCAGCAGCGTCACAGACTACGAGCAGTACTTC
TRBV19	TRBD1	TRBJ2-7	NA	CASSMGTGVTYEQYF	TGTGCCAGTAGTATGGGGACAGGGGTAACCTACGAGCAGTACTTC